This T cell receptor (beta chain) was obtained from a study of human T cells and chemical hapten exposure. As for the study in general: Per-sample TCR yield variability stemmed mainly from small pooled library volume differences.

This sample's time point: healthy volunteer bleed at 2 weeks. Extraction yielded total RNA from whole blood (unfractionated). Germline V gene sequence: CDR1 SGHDT, CDR2 YYEEEE. V shed 4 bases, J shed 2 bases, and the junction held 5 bases outside the gene matches. The CDR3 runs 17 residues. TCRdb fed the RACE reads into MiXCR, producing one record per CDR3 protein. The sample has about 45,000 distinct CDR3 sequences, about 4.5% seen once. This clonotype was observed a handful of times. This TCR was sampled from a human donor in good health. Some clones in this sample may be carry-over from other donors' samples. The sample was whole blood. This chain joins TRBV5-6 and TRBJ2-1; 14 bases agree with TRBD2. The CDR3 loop reads CASSARTSGRTYNEQFF. In DNA form, the CDR3 reads TGTGCCAGCAGCGCCAGGACTAGCGGGAGGACCTACAATGAGCAGTTCTTC.